This T cell receptor (beta chain) was recovered during a study of naive and memory T cell subsets. Deletions cut 5 bases from V and 9 bases from J, with 20 bases between. The CDR3 length is 15 residues. Germline V CDR1 and CDR2: SEHNR, FQNEAQ (reference sequence). Amplification of ligated cDNA took four PCR rounds with SP2 and nested alpha and beta constant primers. Alpha and beta constant region primers primed reverse transcription for blood and skin samples. TCRdb reanalysed the 5' RACE reads using MiXCR and keeps one entry per CDR3 protein. The sample consists of around 48,000 distinct CDR3 sequences, 4% to 5% of them appearing once. An oligonucleotide containing a UMI was ligated to the 3' end of TCR cDNA. Adult healthy volunteers gave 2.5 ml peripheral blood for whole-blood RNA. Cells were not sorted; total RNA input targeted roughly 1 to 1000 ng. This clonotype occurred many times.

V and J are TRBV7-9 and TRBJ2-1, with TRBD2 as a possible D gene (6 bases). This TCR derives from a female donor in good health. The DNA for the CDR3 is TGTGCCAGCAGCATCATGAGACTAGAATGGGGTGAGCAGTTCTTC. It is translated as CASSIMRLEWGEQFF.